A selection of T cell receptor beta chains follows, all from one sample in a study of sequential checkpoint blockade in melanoma. TCRdb's copy holds only in-frame clones and misses some; the assay was immunoSEQ multiplex PCR. There are some 9,600 clones in the sample; approximately 76% occur only once, and around 52% lies in the top ten. The specimen comprised CD8+ T cells sorted from blood (inferred from file names), sampled from a patient given nivolumab and ipilimumab in sequence. These TCRs come from a human donor with melanoma. The CDR3 runs from the conserved cysteine through the conserved F or W. Fields, in order: D gene, clone size, J gene, V gene, CDR3 DNA, CDR3 protein. A D gene is named only where the DNA matches it firmly. Clone size is shown for a subset of rows, as once, few, many or a class of expanded clone.

d_call: NA
clone_size: medium-sized
j_call: TRBJ1-2
v_call: TRBV7-9
cdr3_nt: TGTGCCAGCAGCTTATCCCCCAGGGAGGGCTATGGCTACACCTTC
cdr3_aa: CASSLSPREGYGYTF

d_call: TRBD1
clone_size: NA
j_call: TRBJ2-7
v_call: TRBV19
cdr3_nt: TGTGCCAGTAGGGATCCAGGGGGCTACGAGCAGTACTTC
cdr3_aa: CASRDPGGYEQYF

d_call: TRBD1
clone_size: few
j_call: TRBJ2-6
v_call: TRBV19
cdr3_nt: TGTGCCAGTAGTGTTAACAGGGGTGGCCCCTCTGGGGCCAACGTCCTGACTTTC
cdr3_aa: CASSVNRGGPSGANVLTF

d_call: TRBD1
clone_size: NA
j_call: TRBJ1-2
v_call: TRBV5-4
cdr3_nt: TGTGCCAGCAGCTCGGACAGGTCCCCTATCTATGGCTACACCTTC
cdr3_aa: CASSSDRSPIYGYTF

d_call: NA
clone_size: NA
j_call: TRBJ1-4
v_call: TRBV4-1
cdr3_nt: TGCGCCAGCAGCCAAGTCGGGGGGGAAGGAGAAAAACTGTTTTTT
cdr3_aa: CASSQVGGEGEKLFF

d_call: TRBD1
clone_size: NA
j_call: TRBJ1-2
v_call: TRBV2
cdr3_nt: TGTGCCAGCAGCAGGGGGGCCTATGGAGGAACTGCGGACTATGGCTACACCTTC
cdr3_aa: CASSRGAYGGTADYGYTF

d_call: TRBD1
clone_size: NA
j_call: TRBJ1-1
v_call: TRBV19
cdr3_nt: TGTGCCAGTATAGGGACAGGGAACACTGAAGCTTTCTTT
cdr3_aa: CASIGTGNTEAFF

d_call: NA
clone_size: NA
j_call: TRBJ1-1
v_call: TRBV19
cdr3_nt: TGTGCCAGTAGTATGATATGGGGAGGGGAGAAGACTGAAGCTTTCTTT
cdr3_aa: CASSMIWGGEKTEAFF

d_call: TRBD2
clone_size: once
j_call: TRBJ2-7
v_call: TRBV7-7
cdr3_nt: TGTGCTAGCAGCTTAGCAGCGGGAGCGGGGCTGTACGAGCAGTACTTC
cdr3_aa: CASSLAAGAGLYEQYF

d_call: NA
clone_size: NA
j_call: TRBJ1-1
v_call: TRBV5-4
cdr3_nt: TGTGCCAGCAGCTTGGGGCTCCAGGGAAGCAACACTGAAGCTTTCTTT
cdr3_aa: CASSLGLQGSNTEAFF

d_call: TRBD1
clone_size: NA
j_call: TRBJ1-2
v_call: TRBV2
cdr3_nt: TGTGCCAGCAGTTACCATCTTCCGGGACAGGGCTTTAACTATGGCTACACCTTC
cdr3_aa: CASSYHLPGQGFNYGYTF

d_call: NA
clone_size: NA
j_call: TRBJ1-2
v_call: TRBV4-3
cdr3_nt: TGCGCCAGCAGCCCCGGAAGCGGTGCCAATGGCTACACCTTC
cdr3_aa: CASSPGSGANGYTF

d_call: NA
clone_size: NA
j_call: TRBJ2-7
v_call: TRBV19
cdr3_nt: TGTGCCAGTAGTATCCGCGGGGACGGTCCGTCCTACGAGCAGTACTTC
cdr3_aa: CASSIRGDGPSYEQYF

d_call: NA
clone_size: NA
j_call: TRBJ1-2
v_call: TRBV15
cdr3_nt: TGTGCCACCAGCAGAGTAGCGATAGACTTAGGAGGCTACACCTTC
cdr3_aa: CATSRVAIDLGGYTF

d_call: NA
clone_size: few
j_call: TRBJ1-1
v_call: TRBV27
cdr3_nt: TGTGCCAGCAGCTACTCGACTATAACAGGGATGGGCACTGAAGCTTTCTTT
cdr3_aa: CASSYSTITGMGTEAFF

d_call: TRBD1
clone_size: once
j_call: TRBJ2-7
v_call: TRBV5-8
cdr3_nt: TGTGCCAGCAGCTTCCGTCGGGACAGGGCCTCCTACGAGCAGTACTTC
cdr3_aa: CASSFRRDRASYEQYF

d_call: NA
clone_size: NA
j_call: TRBJ1-2
v_call: TRBV30
cdr3_nt: TGTGCCTGGGCAGGCGACAGAAACTATGGCTACACCTTC
cdr3_aa: CAWAGDRNYGYTF

d_call: TRBD1
clone_size: NA
j_call: TRBJ2-7
v_call: TRBV7-9
cdr3_nt: TGTGCCAGCAGCCCCACTGCGGACAGGGGGGGCTACGAGCAGTACTTC
cdr3_aa: CASSPTADRGGYEQYF

d_call: TRBD1
clone_size: NA
j_call: TRBJ1-4
v_call: TRBV7-8
cdr3_nt: TGTGCCAGCAGCCGATGGGGACAGCTAACAACTAATGAAAAACTGTTTTTT
cdr3_aa: CASSRWGQLTTNEKLFF

d_call: NA
clone_size: NA
j_call: TRBJ1-5
v_call: TRBV19
cdr3_nt: TGTGCCAGTAGTCCCGACCCGAGCGGACGCCACGGGGAGCCCCAGCATTTT
cdr3_aa: CASSPDPSGRHGEPQHF

d_call: NA
clone_size: few
j_call: TRBJ2-7
v_call: TRBV7-2
cdr3_nt: TGTGCCAGCAGCTTGAGTGATCCCTACGAGCAGTACTTC
cdr3_aa: CASSLSDPYEQYF

d_call: NA
clone_size: NA
j_call: TRBJ1-1
v_call: TRBV28
cdr3_nt: TGTGCCAGCAGGGACATGAACACTGAAGCTTTCTTT
cdr3_aa: CASRDMNTEAFF

d_call: NA
clone_size: NA
j_call: TRBJ2-7
v_call: TRBV2
cdr3_nt: TGTGCCAGCAGTACTCCAAACAGCTACGAGCAGTACTTC
cdr3_aa: CASSTPNSYEQYF

d_call: NA
clone_size: NA
j_call: TRBJ1-1
v_call: TRBV27
cdr3_nt: TGTGCCAGCAGTTCCGGGTGGAGGGAAGCTTTCTTT
cdr3_aa: CASSSGWREAFF

d_call: NA
clone_size: NA
j_call: TRBJ2-2
v_call: TRBV27
cdr3_nt: TGTGCCAGCAGTTGGGGGACTCCCGGGGAGCTGTTTTTT
cdr3_aa: CASSWGTPGELFF

d_call: TRBD1
clone_size: once
j_call: TRBJ2-7
v_call: TRBV28
cdr3_nt: TGTGCCAGCAGACGACCGGGACAGGGGCTCTACGAGCAGTACTTC
cdr3_aa: CASRRPGQGLYEQYF

d_call: TRBD1
clone_size: NA
j_call: TRBJ2-7
v_call: TRBV27
cdr3_nt: TGTGCCAGCACAACGACAGGGGGCAACTACGAGCAGTACTTC
cdr3_aa: CASTTTGGNYEQYF

d_call: NA
clone_size: few
j_call: TRBJ1-5
v_call: TRBV28
cdr3_nt: TGTGCCAGCAGCAGCATAGGTAGCGGGCAGCCCCAGCATTTT
cdr3_aa: CASSSIGSGQPQHF

d_call: NA
clone_size: NA
j_call: TRBJ2-7
v_call: TRBV4-1
cdr3_nt: TGCGCCAGCAGCCTCAGCTGGGACACGAGCTACGAGCAGTACTTC
cdr3_aa: CASSLSWDTSYEQYF

d_call: TRBD2
clone_size: NA
j_call: TRBJ2-7
v_call: TRBV27
cdr3_nt: TGTGCCAGCAGTTTTAGCGGGGCCGCCTACGAGCAGTACTTC
cdr3_aa: CASSFSGAAYEQYF

d_call: NA
clone_size: NA
j_call: TRBJ2-7
v_call: TRBV6-6
cdr3_nt: TGTGCCAGCAGATTACAGGGATCCCTCTACGAGCAGTACTTC
cdr3_aa: CASRLQGSLYEQYF

d_call: NA
clone_size: few
j_call: TRBJ1-6
v_call: TRBV23-1
cdr3_nt: TGCGCCAGCAGTTCCTGCCCCGGACATAAAAATTCACCCCTCCACTTT
cdr3_aa: CASSSCPGHKNSPLHF

d_call: NA
clone_size: NA
j_call: TRBJ1-1
v_call: TRBV4-3
cdr3_nt: TGCGCCAGCAGCCAAGACCGGGGGGACACTGAAGCTTTCTTT
cdr3_aa: CASSQDRGDTEAFF

d_call: NA
clone_size: NA
j_call: TRBJ2-1
v_call: TRBV7-6
cdr3_nt: TGTGCCAGCAGCTTATCCCCCAGGGCTAGAGGTTCCTACAATGAGCAGTTCTTC
cdr3_aa: CASSLSPRARGSYNEQFF

d_call: NA
clone_size: NA
j_call: TRBJ1-5
v_call: TRBV4-1
cdr3_nt: TGCGCCAGCAGCCAAGATCGGGGGGGTCAGCCCCAGCATTTT
cdr3_aa: CASSQDRGGQPQHF

d_call: NA
clone_size: NA
j_call: TRBJ1-5
v_call: TRBV27
cdr3_nt: TGTGCCAGCAGACAAACAGGGCGCCAGCCCCAGCATTTT
cdr3_aa: CASRQTGRQPQHF

d_call: TRBD2
clone_size: NA
j_call: TRBJ2-3
v_call: TRBV27
cdr3_nt: TGTGCCAGCAGTTTATCTTTAGCGGGGGTAGCTAGCACAGATACGCAGTATTTT
cdr3_aa: CASSLSLAGVASTDTQYF

d_call: NA
clone_size: NA
j_call: TRBJ1-2
v_call: TRBV9
cdr3_nt: TGTGCCAGCAGCCAAGGCTCCAGGGTCTATGGCTACACCTTC
cdr3_aa: CASSQGSRVYGYTF

d_call: TRBD1
clone_size: once
j_call: TRBJ1-5
v_call: TRBV5-5
cdr3_nt: TGTGCCAGCAGCTTGGTCCAGGGGGATCAGCCCCAGCATTTT
cdr3_aa: CASSLVQGDQPQHF

d_call: TRBD1
clone_size: NA
j_call: TRBJ2-7
v_call: TRBV27
cdr3_nt: TGTGCCAGCAGTCCAGGGACAGGGTTCTACGAGCAGTACTTC
cdr3_aa: CASSPGTGFYEQYF

d_call: NA
clone_size: NA
j_call: TRBJ1-2
v_call: TRBV28
cdr3_nt: TGTGCCAGCAGTTTCGGCGCGGATGGCTACACCTTC
cdr3_aa: CASSFGADGYTF

d_call: NA
clone_size: few
j_call: TRBJ2-7
v_call: TRBV4-3
cdr3_nt: TGCGCCAGCAGCCAAGTAGCGTACTACGAGCAGTACTTC
cdr3_aa: CASSQVAYYEQYF

d_call: TRBD1
clone_size: NA
j_call: TRBJ1-5
v_call: TRBV19
cdr3_nt: TGTGCCAGTAGTATTGACAGGGGAGTGAATCAGCCCCAGCATTTT
cdr3_aa: CASSIDRGVNQPQHF

d_call: NA
clone_size: NA
j_call: TRBJ2-7
v_call: TRBV4-1
cdr3_nt: TGCGCCAGCAGCCAAGATCCCCCAGACGCAGACGGGTCCTACGAGCAGTACTTC
cdr3_aa: CASSQDPPDADGSYEQYF

d_call: NA
clone_size: NA
j_call: TRBJ2-7
v_call: TRBV28
cdr3_nt: TGTGCCAGCAGTTTGTCGTTGGGAGCCTACGAGCAGTACTTC
cdr3_aa: CASSLSLGAYEQYF

d_call: NA
clone_size: NA
j_call: TRBJ2-7
v_call: TRBV10-2
cdr3_nt: TGCGCCACCTTAGCCCACGAGCAGTACTTC
cdr3_aa: CATLAHEQYF

d_call: NA
clone_size: NA
j_call: TRBJ1-2
v_call: TRBV6-6
cdr3_nt: TGTGCCAGCAGTTATAATGGCTACACCTTC
cdr3_aa: CASSYNGYTF

d_call: TRBD2
clone_size: NA
j_call: TRBJ2-7
v_call: TRBV28
cdr3_nt: TGTGCCAGCAGTTTATCTAGCGGGGGCTACGAGCAGTACTTC
cdr3_aa: CASSLSSGGYEQYF

d_call: NA
clone_size: NA
j_call: TRBJ2-1
v_call: TRBV10-1
cdr3_nt: TGCGCCAGCAGTGAGTCGGGCAGCCGAGAGTTCTTC
cdr3_aa: CASSESGSREFF

d_call: NA
clone_size: once
j_call: TRBJ2-6
v_call: TRBV7-2
cdr3_nt: TGTGCCAGCAGTGTCAGTGAATCTGGGGCCAACGTCCTGACTTTC
cdr3_aa: CASSVSESGANVLTF